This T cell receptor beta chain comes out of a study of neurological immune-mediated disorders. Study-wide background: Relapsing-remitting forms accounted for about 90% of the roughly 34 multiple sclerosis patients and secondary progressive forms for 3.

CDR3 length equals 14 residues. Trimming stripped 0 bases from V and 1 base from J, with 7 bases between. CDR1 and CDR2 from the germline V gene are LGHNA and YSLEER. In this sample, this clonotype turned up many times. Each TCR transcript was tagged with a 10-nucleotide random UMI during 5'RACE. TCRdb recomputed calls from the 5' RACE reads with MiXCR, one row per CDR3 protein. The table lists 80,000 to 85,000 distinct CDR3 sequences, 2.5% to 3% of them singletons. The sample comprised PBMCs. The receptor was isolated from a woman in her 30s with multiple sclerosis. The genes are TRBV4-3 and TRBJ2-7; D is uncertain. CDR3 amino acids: CASSQEVLSYEQYF. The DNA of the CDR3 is TGCGCCAGCAGCCAAGAGGTGCTTTCCTACGAGCAGTACTTC.